A single T cell receptor (beta chain) is shown here with its context. These data come from a study of control samples from healthy donors and cancer patients. Produced via immunoSEQ multiplex PCR; TCRdb's table is partial and in-frame only. This sample has roughly 120,000 clones; 85% to 95% occur once, and the top ten carry roughly 2.7%. Germline-derived CDR1 and CDR2 are LNHDA and SQIVND (reference sequence). Trimming stripped 4 bases from V and 4 bases from J, with 19 bases between. The CDR3 is 16 residues long. Sequenced: blood. This clonotype was obtained from a young man in good health. The gene calls are TRBV19 and TRBJ1-2; no clear D. CDR3 amino acids: CASSKKGFGQGYGYTF. As DNA, the CDR3 is TGTGCCAGTAGTAAAAAAGGATTCGGGCAAGGCTATGGCTACACCTTC.